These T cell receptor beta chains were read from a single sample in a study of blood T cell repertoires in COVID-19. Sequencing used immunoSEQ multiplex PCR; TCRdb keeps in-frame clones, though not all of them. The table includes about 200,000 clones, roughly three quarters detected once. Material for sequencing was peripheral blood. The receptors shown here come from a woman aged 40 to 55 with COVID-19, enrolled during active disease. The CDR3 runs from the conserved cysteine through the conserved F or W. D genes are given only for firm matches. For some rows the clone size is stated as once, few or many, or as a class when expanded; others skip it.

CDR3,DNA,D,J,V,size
CASSNTGGRAHTEAFF,TGTGCCAGTAGTAACACGGGGGGCAGGGCTCACACTGAAGCTTTCTTT,-,TRBJ1-1,TRBV19,-
CASTPGRTTDVETQYF,TGTGCCAGCACCCCTGGGCGGACAACGGATGTCGAGACCCAGTACTTC,-,TRBJ2-5,TRBV7-2,-
CATRDREAGNTIYF,TGTGCCACCCGGGACAGGGAGGCTGGAAACACCATATATTTT,TRBD1,TRBJ1-3,TRBV27,-
CASSSRGANEKLFF,TGTGCCAGCAGCTCCAGGGGAGCAAATGAAAAACTGTTTTTT,-,TRBJ1-4,TRBV11-2,-
CASSVGLAGTDTQYF,TGTGCCAGCAGCGTAGGTCTAGCCGGCACAGATACGCAGTATTTT,-,TRBJ2-3,TRBV9,-
CASSPPGLETQYF,TGTGCCAGCTCACCACCCGGTCTGGAGACCCAGTACTTC,-,TRBJ2-5,TRBV18,once
CASSSGEWAKNIQYF,TGTGCCAGCAGCTCGGGAGAGTGGGCCAAAAACATTCAGTACTTC,-,TRBJ2-4,TRBV5-4,-
CASSVLENTEAFF,TGTGCCAGCAGTGTATTAGAGAACACTGAAGCTTTCTTT,-,TRBJ1-1,TRBV2,few
CASSSGGGLNTEAFF,TGTGCCAGCAGTTCCGGGGGGGGATTGAACACTGAAGCTTTCTTT,-,TRBJ1-1,TRBV6-5,-
CASNRDRGTDTQYF,TGTGCCAGCAATCGGGACAGGGGGACAGATACGCAGTATTTT,TRBD1,TRBJ2-3,TRBV7-2,-
CASSHRQGAGEQYF,TGTGCCAGCAGCCACCGACAGGGGGCCGGGGAGCAGTACTTC,TRBD1,TRBJ2-7,TRBV7-8,-
CASSLLGTRNEQYF,TGTGCCAGCAGCTTATTAGGGACTAGGAACGAGCAGTACTTC,TRBD2,TRBJ2-7,TRBV7-2,-
CASSSGLAGGPSTDTQYF,TGTGCCAGTAGTTCAGGACTAGCGGGGGGCCCTAGCACAGATACGCAGTATTTT,TRBD2,TRBJ2-3,TRBV19,-
CASSDPSGRTNEQFF,TGCGCCAGCAGCGATCCTAGCGGGAGGACGAATGAGCAGTTCTTC,TRBD2,TRBJ2-1,TRBV5-1,-
CASSLDRGQTPQHF,TGTGCCAGCAGCTTGGACAGGGGCCAGACGCCCCAGCATTTT,TRBD1,TRBJ1-5,TRBV5-4,many
CASSQGQVYGYTF,TGTGCCAGCAGCCAAGGACAAGTCTATGGCTACACCTTC,-,TRBJ1-2,TRBV14,-
CASSPLTGNYEQYF,TGCGCCAGCAGCCCCCTGACAGGAAACTACGAGCAGTACTTC,-,TRBJ2-7,TRBV5-1,-
CSVEVAGGSEKLFF,TGCAGCGTTGAAGTAGCCGGCGGGAGTGAAAAACTGTTTTTT,-,TRBJ1-4,TRBV29-1,-
CAISDSRTGEETQYF,TGTGCCATCAGTGATAGCCGGACCGGGGAGGAGACCCAGTACTTC,-,TRBJ2-5,TRBV10-3,-
CAWSVGGEQYF,TGTGCCTGGAGTGTCGGTGGCGAGCAGTACTTC,-,TRBJ2-7,TRBV30,-
CASSIESSLQYF,TGTGCCAGCTCCATCGAGAGCTCCCTACAGTACTTC,-,TRBJ2-7,TRBV12-3/TRBV12-4,once
CASSGDPFVKQYF,TGTGCCAGTAGTGGAGATCCGTTTGTAAAGCAGTACTTC,-,TRBJ2-7,TRBV19,-
CAWDRGLDQPQHF,TGTGCCTGGGACAGGGGGCTTGATCAGCCCCAGCATTTT,TRBD1,TRBJ1-5,TRBV30,-
CSVGGGSVESYEQYF,TGCAGCGTTGGCGGGGGGAGCGTCGAGTCCTACGAGCAGTACTTC,TRBD2,TRBJ2-7,TRBV29-1,-
CASSLELAGGKDTQYF,TGTGCCAGCAGCTTAGAACTAGCGGGGGGCAAAGATACGCAGTATTTT,TRBD2,TRBJ2-3,TRBV7-2,few
CASAWGGGQETQYF,TGCGCCAGCGCGTGGGGGGGCGGGCAAGAGACCCAGTACTTC,-,TRBJ2-5,TRBV5-1,-
CASSLRDRDSPLHF,TGTGCCAGCAGCCTCCGGGACAGGGATTCACCCCTCCACTTT,TRBD1,TRBJ1-6,TRBV5-4,-
CASRMDRGLQPQHF,TGTGCCAGCAGGATGGACAGGGGGCTTCAGCCCCAGCATTTT,TRBD1,TRBJ1-5,TRBV6-6,few